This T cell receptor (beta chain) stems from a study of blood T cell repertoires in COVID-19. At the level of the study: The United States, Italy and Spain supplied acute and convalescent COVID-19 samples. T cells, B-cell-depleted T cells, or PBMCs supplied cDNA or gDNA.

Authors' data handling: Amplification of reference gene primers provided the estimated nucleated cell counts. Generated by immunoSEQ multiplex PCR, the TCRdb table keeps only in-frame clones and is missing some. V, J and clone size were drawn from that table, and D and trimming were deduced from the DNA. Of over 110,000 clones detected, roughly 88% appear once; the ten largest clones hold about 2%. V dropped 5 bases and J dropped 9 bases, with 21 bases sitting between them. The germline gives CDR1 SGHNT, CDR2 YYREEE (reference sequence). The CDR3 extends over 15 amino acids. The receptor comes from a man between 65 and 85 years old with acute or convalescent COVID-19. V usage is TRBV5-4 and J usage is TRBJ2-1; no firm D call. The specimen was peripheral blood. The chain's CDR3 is CASSSSRPEVGEQFF. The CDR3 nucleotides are TGTGCCAGCAGTTCATCGCGGCCGGAAGTCGGTGAGCAGTTCTTC.